The 6 T cell receptor beta chains given below trace back to one sample, sequenced in a study of cytomegalovirus exposure and HLA in healthy donors. PCR employed 60 Vbeta and 13 Jbeta primers. TCRdb's copy holds only in-frame clones and misses some; the assay was immunoSEQ multiplex PCR. The sample shows some 140,000 clones, around 79% of them seen only once. Sequenced material: PBMCs. These TCRs come from a female donor in good health and CMV-seronegative.

This chain joins TRBV6-1 and TRBJ1-4, with D maybe TRBD1 (6 bases). V shed 6 bases and J shed 8 bases, with 16 bases lying between them. The CDR3 runs to 14 residues. CDR1 is MNHNS and CDR2 is SASEGT in the germline V gene. This CDR3 reads CASRGWGPSEKLFF. The CDR3 coding sequence is TGTGCCAGCAGAGGTTGGGGGCCATCCGAAAAACTGTTTTTT.

This rearrangement joins TRBV27 to TRBJ2-2; 10 positions agree with TRBD1. This CDR3 region has 15 residues. CDR1 and CDR2 from the germline V gene are MNHEY and SMNVEV (reference sequence). Trimming took 3 bases from V and 4 from J; bases not matched to a gene: 2. In nucleotides, the CDR3 is TGTGCCAGCAGTTTCGGGGACAGGGGCACCGGGGAGCTGTTTTTT. It codes for CASSFGDRGTGELFF.

This chain joins TRBV4-3 and TRBJ1-5; D not resolved. The V end was cut by 0 bases, the J end by 3 bases, with 6 bases between. CDR1 and CDR2 from the germline V gene are LGHNA and YSLEER. The CDR3 consists of 14 residues. Here the CDR3 DNA reads TGCGCCAGCAGCCAAGACAGTCACAATCAGCCCCAGCATTTT. It yields the protein CASSQDSHNQPQHF.

The chain uses TRBV7-9 and TRBJ2-1, with 7 bases fitting TRBD2. Germline V lookup: CDR1 SEHNR, CDR2 FQNEAQ (reference sequence). This CDR3 contains 11 residues. V shed 1 base and J 15 bases; nucleotides not matched to a gene: 3. The CDR3 nucleotides read TGTGCCAGCAGCTTAGATGGCGGGAGGTTCTTC. Its translation: CASSLDGGRFF.

This chain connects TRBV4-1 to TRBJ2-7; weak D call: TRBD1 (6 bases). V lost 4 bases, J lost 4 bases, and 8 bases lay in between. CDR1 and CDR2 (germline): MGHRA, YSYEKL. The CDR3 extends over 12 amino acids. CDR3 nucleotide sequence: TGCGCCAGCAGCCCCAGGGGTTACGAGCAGTACTTC. Translation: CASSPRGYEQYF.

The genes are TRBV30 and TRBJ1-1; TRBD1 is a possible D gene (5 bases). V dropped 0 bases and J dropped 7 bases, with 12 bases sitting between them. CDR3 length equals 13 residues. The germline CDR1 and CDR2 sequences are GTSNPN and SVGIG (reference sequence). The chain's CDR3 is CAWSVQGLSEAFF. Here the CDR3 DNA reads TGTGCCTGGAGTGTCCAGGGACTTAGTGAAGCTTTCTTT. Full variable domain (remainder filled in from reference TRBV30 and TRBJ1-1): SQTIHQWPATLVQPVGSPLSLECTVEGTSNPNLYWYRQAAGRGLQLLFYSVGIGQISSEVPQNLSASRPQDRQFILSSKKLLLSDSGFYLCAWSVQGLSEAFFGQGTRLTVV.